The next 22 T cell receptor beta chains were all read from a single sample in a study of blood T cell repertoires in COVID-19 (dated by TCRdb to the early 2020s). The library was made by the immunoSEQ multiplex PCR assay. The source is immuneACCESS, and TCRdb retained only in-frame sequences with V and J called. Part of the clones is not carried over; for the studies checked, unresolved V genes explain less than half of this, and the remainder is unexplained. The sample contains roughly 63,000 clones, 85% to 90% of them found a single time. Around a fifth of the sample is in the top ten clones. The sample comprised peripheral blood. The receptors originated from a woman in her 50s with active or convalescent COVID-19.

CDR3 loop: CASARAGSYNEQFF. The CDR3, as DNA: TGTGCTAGTGCCAGGGCCGGCAGTTACAATGAGCAGTTCTTC. This chain uses TRBV12-5 with TRBJ2-1; D may be TRBD1 (5 bases). The CDR3 is 14 residues long. V lost 7 bases and J 4 bases, leaving 14 bases between the germline ends. Germline CDR1 LGHNT, CDR2 FRNRAP.

The chain joins TRBV7-6 to TRBJ2-1; a possible D gene is TRBD1 (5 bases). Germline CDR1 is SGHVS and CDR2 is FNYEAQ. There are 16 residues in the CDR3. Trimming pared 5 bases from V and 0 bases from J, leaving 14 bases between. DNA for the CDR3: TGTGCCAGCAGCCAGACAGTTTCCTACTCCTACAATGAGCAGTTCTTC. Translation gives CASSQTVSYSYNEQFF.

The gene calls are TRBV6-5 and TRBJ1-6; 8 nucleotides align to TRBD1. The CDR3 totals 15 residues. Unmatched junction bases numbered 9, after V lost 7 bases and J lost 7 bases. Germline V gives CDR1 MNHEY, CDR2 SVGAGI. DNA of the CDR3: TGTGCCAGCACTCTCCGGGACAGGAGGAATTCACCCCTCCACTTT. Protein: CASTLRDRRNSPLHF.

This chain connects TRBV4-1 to TRBJ2-7; a weak D match, TRBD2 (5 bases). V was pared by 6 bases and J by 7 bases, with 19 bases between. The CDR3 contains 14 residues. The germline V gene encodes CDR1 MGHRA and CDR2 YSYEKL. CDR3 nucleotides: TGCGCCAGCAGTCGAGGGAGCGACTCGTGGGAGCAGTACTTC. Residues: CASSRGSDSWEQYF.

V is TRBV6-5 and J is TRBJ2-7; TRBD1 aligns across 8 bases. Looked up from germline, CDR1 is MNHEY and CDR2 is SVGAGI. CDR3 size: 14 residues. Trimming at V came to 11 bases and at J to 3 bases, leaving 12 bases not matched to a gene. The CDR3 region is CAGNNRGQGYEQYF. The CDR3 coding sequence is TGTGCCGGCAACAACCGCGGACAGGGCTACGAGCAGTACTTC.

This clone was seen once. The J gene is TRBJ1-2, the V gene TRBV19, with a weak D call TRBD1 (5 bases). V was shortened by 6 bases and J by 2 bases, with 10 bases between the two germline ends. CDR1 and CDR2 from the germline V gene are LNHDA and SQIVND (reference sequence). The CDR3 is 13 residues long. CDR3 sequence: CASSPRGNYGYTF. The CDR3 DNA reads as TGTGCCAGTAGCCCTCGGGGGAACTATGGCTACACCTTC.

CDR3 nucleotides: TGTGCCATCAGTGGGGAAGGGGGCGTTAACTATGGCTACACCTTC. It translates to CAISGEGGVNYGYTF. The J gene is TRBJ1-2, the V gene TRBV10-3; 7 positions agree with TRBD1. From germline, CDR1 is ENHRY and CDR2 SYGVKD. The junction had 6 bases not matched to a gene; V was cut back by 4 bases and J by 1 base. CDR3 size: 15 residues.

The CDR3 here is CASSPTTDEQFF. CDR3 DNA sequence: TGCGCCAGCAGCCCGACTACGGATGAGCAGTTCTTC. This chain joins TRBV5-1 and TRBJ2-1, with D tentatively TRBD2 (5 bases). The CDR3 totals 12 residues. V was cut by 4 bases and J by 8 bases, with 10 bases left in between. Germline V gene sequence: CDR1 SGHRS, CDR2 YFSETQ. Filled out from reference TRBV5-1 and TRBJ2-1, the complete variable domain reads KAGVTQTPRYLIKTRGQQVTLSCSPISGHRSVSWYQQTPGQGLQFLFEYFSETQRNKGNFPGRFSGRQFSNSRSEMNVSTLELGDSALYLCASSPTTDEQFFGPGTRLTVL.

This clone was picked up one time. The chain combines TRBV27 with TRBJ2-7, with 7 bases fitting TRBD2. The germline V gene has CDR1 MNHEY and CDR2 SMNVEV (reference sequence). This CDR3 comprises 14 residues. The V gene end was trimmed by 5 bases and the J gene end by 1 base; junction bases not matched to a gene: 5. The CDR3 here is CASSTGTMSYEQYF. As DNA, the CDR3 is TGTGCCAGCAGTACCGGGACTATGTCCTACGAGCAGTACTTC.

The chain couples TRBV5-5 to TRBJ2-2, with TRBD2 identical over 11 bases. Trimming cost V 4 bases and J 5 bases; bases outside gene matches: 7. Germline V gene data show CDR1 as SGHKS and CDR2 as YYEKEE (reference sequence). The CDR3 is 16 amino acids. Here the CDR3 reads CASSQLAGVGTGELFF. In DNA form, the CDR3 reads TGTGCCAGCAGCCAACTAGCGGGAGTAGGGACCGGGGAGCTGTTTTTT.

The chain has TRBV19 and TRBJ1-1, with D possibly matching TRBD1 (5 bases). V was cut by 7 bases and J by 0 bases, with 9 bases left in between. The CDR3 has 13 amino acids. Looked up from germline, CDR1 is LNHDA and CDR2 is SQIVND (reference sequence). The CDR3, as DNA: TGTGCCAGTACTGACAGCATGAACACTGAAGCTTTCTTT. Translation gives CASTDSMNTEAFF.

The J gene is TRBJ2-7, the V gene TRBV12-3 or TRBV12-4, with D hard to call. V gave up 4 bases and J gave up 4 bases, with 2 bases separating them. CDR3 size: 10 residues. The chain's CDR3 is CASSSYEQYF. CDR3 nucleotide sequence: TGTGCCAGCAGTTCATACGAGCAGTACTTC.

This chain connects TRBV2 to TRBJ2-7, with a tentative D call TRBD2 (5 bases). The CDR3 runs 13 residues. V lost 9 bases, J lost 3 bases, and 15 bases lay in between. Germline CDR1 is SNHLY and CDR2 is FYNNEI. CDR3 sequence reads: CASIGLGNYEQYF. CDR3 coding DNA: TGTGCCAGTATCGGACTTGGAAACTACGAGCAGTACTTC.

This chain joins TRBV27 and TRBJ2-5; 7 bases align to TRBD1. The CDR3 loop spans 15 amino acids. Germline V gives CDR1 MNHEY, CDR2 SMNVEV (reference sequence). The V segment lost 6 bases and the J segment 4 bases; nucleotides outside the gene matches: 11. DNA for the CDR3: TGTGCCAGCAGCCGCCACAGGGGTCAGGGAGAGACCCAGTACTTC. It translates to CASSRHRGQGETQYF.

The rearrangement links TRBV13 to TRBJ2-1; TRBD2 agrees at 16 bases. Germline V gene lookup returns CDR1 PRHDT and CDR2 FYEKMQ (reference sequence). There are 21 residues in the CDR3. Trimming removed 4 bases from V and 0 bases from J; junction bases left unmatched: 12. CDR3 bases: TGTGCCAGCAGCTCTCTTCCGGGACTAGCGGGAGGGAATATCTCCTACAATGAGCAGTTCTTC. This gives the protein CASSSLPGLAGGNISYNEQFF.

V and J are TRBV5-4 and TRBJ2-7, with 7 bases lining up with TRBD1. Germline V gene data show CDR1 as SGHNT and CDR2 as YYREEE (reference sequence). J was trimmed by 5 bases and V by 3 bases; bases with no gene match: 5. The CDR3 totals 13 residues. Here the CDR3 reads CASSSTGVNEQYF. The CDR3 DNA is TGTGCCAGCAGCTCAACAGGGGTCAACGAGCAGTACTTC. The full variable domain, its missing parts supplied by reference TRBV5-4 and TRBJ2-7, is ETGVTQSPTHLIKTRGQQVTLRCSSQSGHNTVSWYQQALGQGPQFIFQYYREEENGRGNFPPRFSGLQFPNYSSELNVNALELDDSALYLCASSSTGVNEQYFGPGTRLTVT.

The chain combines TRBV11-2 with TRBJ2-3; 11 bases are a match to TRBD2. Germline V gene sequence: CDR1 SGHAT, CDR2 FQNNGV. This CDR3 spans 15 amino acids. V lost 5 bases, J lost 2 bases, and 3 bases stayed unmatched. The CDR3 protein is CASSEGLADTDTQYF. CDR3 in DNA: TGTGCCAGCAGCGAGGGACTAGCGGACACAGATACGCAGTATTTT. Drawing the rest from reference TRBV11-2 and TRBJ2-3, the complete variable domain is EAGVAQSPRYKIIEKRQSVAFWCNPISGHATLYWYQQILGQGPKLLIQFQNNGVVDDSQLPKDRFSAERLKGVDSTLKIQPAKLEDSAVYLCASSEGLADTDTQYFGPGTRLTVL.

This clone has more than one count but fewer than ten. The chain combines TRBV28 with TRBJ1-5, with 9 bases aligning to TRBD1. This CDR3 is 16 amino acids long. The V gene's germline CDR1 is MDHEN and CDR2 SYDVKM. Trimming took 5 bases from V and 0 from J; bases not matched to a gene: 5. In nucleotides, the CDR3 is TGTGCCAGCAGTCCGAGGACAGGGGATAGCAATCAGCCCCAGCATTTT. Translation: CASSPRTGDSNQPQHF.

This clone has only one observation. The V and J genes are TRBV6-6 and TRBJ2-3, with TRBD2 identical over 9 bases. The CDR3 totals 16 residues. V was pared by 5 bases and J by 0 bases, with 6 bases of the junction left unmatched. Germline values: CDR1 MNHNY, CDR2 SVGAGI (reference sequence). The CDR3 nucleotides read TGTGCCAGCAGTCGTCCCCTAGCGGGAAGCACAGATACGCAGTATTTT. Protein product: CASSRPLAGSTDTQYF.

CDR3 region: CASSPFRQGGEQYF. As DNA, the CDR3 is TGTGCCAGCAGCCCCTTCAGACAGGGCGGCGAGCAGTACTTC. V is TRBV21-1 and J is TRBJ2-7; the table's TRBD1 call for D was not verified on the DNA. TRBV21-1 is a recognized pseudogene. The CDR3 length is 14 residues.

V usage is TRBV30 and J usage is TRBJ2-7; possible D gene TRBD1, 5 bases. V lost 4 bases, J lost 5 bases, and 12 bases lay in between. The CDR3 consists of 12 residues. Germline lookup yields CDR1 GTSNPN and CDR2 SVGIG (reference sequence). The CDR3: CAWIPGLNEQYF. The CDR3 DNA sequence: TGTGCCTGGATTCCAGGGCTGAACGAGCAGTACTTC.

This CDR3 is CASSKDRSGTDTQYF. The CDR3, as DNA: TGTGCCAGCAGTAAAGACAGATCTGGCACAGATACGCAGTATTTT. J is TRBJ2-3 and V is TRBV2; the D gene is possibly TRBD1 (5 bases). This CDR3 region has 15 residues. Trimming shortened V by 5 bases and J by 1 base, and 13 bases separated the two germline ends. From germline, CDR1 is SNHLY and CDR2 FYNNEI.